This is a list of T cell receptor beta chains from one sample in a study of cytomegalovirus exposure and HLA in healthy donors. Sequenced by immunoSEQ multiplex PCR; TCRdb stores in-frame clones only, minus some. The table lists 90,000 to 120,000 clones, approximately 70% of them singletons. Sequencing input: PBMCs. The receptors were gathered from a man aged 40-55 years in good health and CMV-seropositive. Each CDR3 is given with its conserved first and last residue. Fields, in order: V gene, J gene, D gene, clone size, CDR3 protein, CDR3 DNA. A D gene is named only where the DNA matches it firmly. Not every row has a clone size; where given, it reads once, few, many or a size class.

v_gene: TRBV7-3; j_gene: TRBJ1-2; d_gene: TRBD1; abundance: .; CDR3aa: CASSSTGQGARGYTF; CDR3nt: TGTGCCAGCAGCTCCACGGGGCAGGGGGCGCGGGGCTACACCTTC
v_gene: TRBV6-6; j_gene: TRBJ2-1; d_gene: TRBD2; abundance: .; CDR3aa: CASSYAGLAPNEQFF; CDR3nt: TGTGCCAGCAGTTACGCTGGACTAGCCCCTAATGAGCAGTTCTTC
v_gene: TRBV6-5; j_gene: TRBJ1-2; d_gene: .; abundance: .; CDR3aa: CASSYSLYQYYGYTF; CDR3nt: TGTGCCAGCAGTTACTCGTTGTACCAGTACTATGGCTACACCTTC
v_gene: TRBV7-9; j_gene: TRBJ2-7; d_gene: TRBD1; abundance: .; CDR3aa: CASSPLDRTNYEQYF; CDR3nt: TGTGCCAGCAGCCCCCTGGACAGGACCAATTACGAGCAGTACTTC
v_gene: TRBV10-2; j_gene: TRBJ2-5; d_gene: .; abundance: few; CDR3aa: CASRRGNRDQETQYF; CDR3nt: TGCGCCAGCAGGAGGGGAAACAGGGACCAAGAGACCCAGTACTTC
v_gene: TRBV7-3; j_gene: TRBJ1-1; d_gene: TRBD1; abundance: .; CDR3aa: CASSSTGTANTEAFF; CDR3nt: TGTGCCAGCAGCTCAACCGGGACAGCGAACACTGAAGCTTTCTTT
v_gene: TRBV6-5; j_gene: TRBJ1-3; d_gene: .; abundance: few; CDR3aa: CASSYQATAGNTIYF; CDR3nt: TGTGCCAGCAGTTACCAGGCGACAGCTGGAAACACCATATATTTT
v_gene: TRBV30; j_gene: TRBJ1-1; d_gene: .; abundance: .; CDR3aa: CAWSSQGLEAFF; CDR3nt: TGTGCCTGGAGTTCCCAGGGGCTTGAAGCTTTCTTT
v_gene: TRBV19; j_gene: TRBJ1-1; d_gene: .; abundance: .; CDR3aa: CASMQAGVNTEAFF; CDR3nt: TGTGCCAGTATGCAGGCGGGGGTGAACACTGAAGCTTTCTTT
v_gene: TRBV7-6; j_gene: TRBJ2-2; d_gene: TRBD2; abundance: .; CDR3aa: CASSLPLAGTGELFF; CDR3nt: TGTGCCAGCAGCTTACCTCTAGCGGGCACCGGGGAGCTGTTTTTT
v_gene: TRBV27; j_gene: TRBJ2-1; d_gene: .; abundance: few; CDR3aa: CASSLGRSAYEQFF; CDR3nt: TGTGCCAGCAGTTTAGGCAGGTCGGCCTATGAGCAGTTCTTC
v_gene: TRBV29-1; j_gene: TRBJ2-7; d_gene: .; abundance: .; CDR3aa: CSVFGNEQYF; CDR3nt: TGCAGCGTTTTCGGGAACGAGCAGTACTTC
v_gene: TRBV4-1; j_gene: TRBJ1-1; d_gene: .; abundance: .; CDR3aa: CASSPRRGIGNTEAFF; CDR3nt: TGCGCCAGCAGCCCCAGACGGGGGATAGGGAACACTGAAGCTTTCTTT
v_gene: TRBV6-5; j_gene: TRBJ1-2; d_gene: .; abundance: .; CDR3aa: CASSGGANYGYTF; CDR3nt: TGTGCCAGCAGTGGAGGGGCTAACTATGGCTACACCTTC
v_gene: TRBV19; j_gene: TRBJ1-2; d_gene: .; abundance: .; CDR3aa: CASSMRFRGGTNYGYTF; CDR3nt: TGTGCCAGTAGTATGAGGTTTCGCGGCGGTACTAACTATGGCTACACCTTC
v_gene: TRBV6-1; j_gene: TRBJ2-7; d_gene: TRBD1; abundance: .; CDR3aa: CASSEEWTGYEQYF; CDR3nt: TGTGCCAGCAGTGAAGAATGGACAGGTTACGAGCAGTACTTC
v_gene: TRBV5-6; j_gene: TRBJ1-5; d_gene: .; abundance: .; CDR3aa: CASSHPSVMGNQPQHF; CDR3nt: TGTGCCAGCAGCCATCCCTCAGTTATGGGCAATCAGCCCCAGCATTTT
v_gene: TRBV25-1; j_gene: TRBJ2-5; d_gene: TRBD1; abundance: once; CDR3aa: CASSEHSTTGTVGTQYF; CDR3nt: TGTGCCAGCAGTGAACACTCCACAACCGGGACAGTGGGGACCCAGTACTTC
v_gene: TRBV7-2; j_gene: TRBJ2-3; d_gene: .; abundance: few; CDR3aa: CASSLVVAGSTPDTQYF; CDR3nt: TGTGCCAGCAGCTTAGTGGTGGCGGGATCCACACCCGATACGCAGTATTTT
v_gene: TRBV4-1; j_gene: TRBJ2-4; d_gene: .; abundance: .; CDR3aa: CASSHSTTAPPQEIQYF; CDR3nt: TGCGCCAGCAGCCACTCGACAACCGCGCCACCCCAAGAGATTCAGTACTTC
v_gene: TRBV10-3; j_gene: TRBJ2-5; d_gene: TRBD2; abundance: .; CDR3aa: CAISESVGRAETQYF; CDR3nt: TGTGCCATCAGTGAGTCTGTCGGGAGGGCGGAGACCCAGTACTTC
v_gene: TRBV6-6; j_gene: TRBJ1-1; d_gene: .; abundance: .; CDR3aa: CASSPIGRAEAFF; CDR3nt: TGTGCCAGCAGTCCCATTGGTCGGGCTGAAGCTTTCTTT
v_gene: TRBV30; j_gene: TRBJ2-1; d_gene: TRBD2; abundance: .; CDR3aa: CAWAGTSGRRNEQFF; CDR3nt: TGTGCCTGGGCCGGGACTAGCGGGAGAAGGAATGAGCAGTTCTTC
v_gene: TRBV27; j_gene: TRBJ2-7; d_gene: TRBD2; abundance: once; CDR3aa: CASSLGLAGPYEQYF; CDR3nt: TGTGCCAGCAGTCTCGGACTAGCGGGACCCTACGAGCAGTACTTC
v_gene: TRBV6-6; j_gene: TRBJ1-5; d_gene: .; abundance: .; CDR3aa: CASSLTGANQPQHF; CDR3nt: TGTGCCAGCAGCCTGACAGGAGCCAATCAGCCCCAGCATTTT
v_gene: TRBV29-1; j_gene: TRBJ2-1; d_gene: TRBD2; abundance: .; CDR3aa: CSVDLGTSGSNEQFF; CDR3nt: TGCAGCGTTGATCTTGGGACTAGCGGGAGCAATGAGCAGTTCTTC
v_gene: TRBV5-4; j_gene: TRBJ2-6; d_gene: TRBD1; abundance: .; CDR3aa: CASSMGQFSGANVLTF; CDR3nt: TGTGCCAGCAGCATGGGACAGTTCTCTGGGGCCAACGTCCTGACTTTC
v_gene: TRBV6-5; j_gene: TRBJ2-7; d_gene: TRBD1; abundance: .; CDR3aa: CASSGQASSGEQYF; CDR3nt: TGTGCCAGCAGTGGACAGGCCTCATCGGGCGAGCAGTACTTC
v_gene: TRBV7-3; j_gene: TRBJ2-7; d_gene: TRBD2; abundance: few; CDR3aa: CASSLGTSGSTDEQYF; CDR3nt: TGTGCCAGCAGCCTCGGGACTAGCGGGAGTACGGACGAGCAGTACTTC
v_gene: TRBV6-1; j_gene: TRBJ1-4; d_gene: .; abundance: .; CDR3aa: CAISESKGGLDEKLFF; CDR3nt: TGTGCCATCAGTGAGTCCAAGGGGGGACTAGATGAAAAACTGTTTTTT
v_gene: TRBV6-6; j_gene: TRBJ1-5; d_gene: TRBD1; abundance: .; CDR3aa: CASSYSRAGGSQPQHF; CDR3nt: TGTGCCAGCAGTTACTCGAGAGCAGGGGGGAGTCAGCCCCAGCATTTT
v_gene: TRBV7-3; j_gene: TRBJ2-1; d_gene: TRBD2; abundance: few; CDR3aa: CASSLLSGGPNEQFF; CDR3nt: TGTGCCAGCAGCTTATTGTCGGGAGGGCCCAATGAGCAGTTCTTC
v_gene: TRBV6-6; j_gene: TRBJ1-5; d_gene: .; abundance: .; CDR3aa: CASRAQEVQPQHF; CDR3nt: TGTGCCAGCAGAGCACAGGAAGTTCAGCCCCAGCATTTT
v_gene: TRBV19; j_gene: TRBJ2-7; d_gene: TRBD1; abundance: .; CDR3aa: CASSRDSYEQYF; CDR3nt: TGTGCCAGTAGTAGGGACAGCTACGAGCAGTACTTC
v_gene: TRBV15; j_gene: TRBJ2-2; d_gene: TRBD2; abundance: .; CDR3aa: CATSRDWLAGAGELFF; CDR3nt: TGTGCCACCAGCAGAGATTGGCTAGCGGGTGCCGGGGAGCTGTTTTTT
v_gene: TRBV11-2; j_gene: TRBJ2-1; d_gene: .; abundance: .; CDR3aa: CASSPPYYNEQFF; CDR3nt: TGTGCCAGCAGCCCGCCCTACTACAATGAGCAGTTCTTC
v_gene: TRBV18; j_gene: TRBJ2-2; d_gene: TRBD2; abundance: .; CDR3aa: CASSPFRGGSYENTGELFF; CDR3nt: TGTGCCAGCTCACCATTTCGGGGCGGGAGTTACGAGAACACCGGGGAGCTGTTTTTT
v_gene: TRBV4-1; j_gene: TRBJ2-3; d_gene: .; abundance: .; CDR3aa: CASSQQQGGGTDTQYF; CDR3nt: TGCGCCAGCAGCCAACAACAGGGGGGGGGCACAGATACGCAGTATTTT
v_gene: TRBV28; j_gene: TRBJ2-7; d_gene: .; abundance: .; CDR3aa: CASRDISTYEQYF; CDR3nt: TGTGCCAGCAGGGACATCTCCACCTACGAGCAGTACTTC
v_gene: TRBV28; j_gene: TRBJ1-5; d_gene: TRBD1; abundance: few; CDR3aa: CASSLDRVSNQPQHF; CDR3nt: TGTGCCAGCAGTTTAGACAGGGTTAGCAATCAGCCCCAGCATTTT